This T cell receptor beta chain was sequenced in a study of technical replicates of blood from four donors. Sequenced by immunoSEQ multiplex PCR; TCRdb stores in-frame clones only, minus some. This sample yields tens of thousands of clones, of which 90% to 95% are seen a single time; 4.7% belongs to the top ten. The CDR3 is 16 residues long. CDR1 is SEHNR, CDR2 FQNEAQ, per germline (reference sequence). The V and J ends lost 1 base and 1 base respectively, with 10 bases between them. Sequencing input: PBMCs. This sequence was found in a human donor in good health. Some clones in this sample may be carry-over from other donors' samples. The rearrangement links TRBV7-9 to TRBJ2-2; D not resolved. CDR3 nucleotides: TGTGCCAGCAGCTTAGACCGGCTAGAGAACACCGGGGAGCTGTTTTTT. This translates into CASSLDRLENTGELFF.